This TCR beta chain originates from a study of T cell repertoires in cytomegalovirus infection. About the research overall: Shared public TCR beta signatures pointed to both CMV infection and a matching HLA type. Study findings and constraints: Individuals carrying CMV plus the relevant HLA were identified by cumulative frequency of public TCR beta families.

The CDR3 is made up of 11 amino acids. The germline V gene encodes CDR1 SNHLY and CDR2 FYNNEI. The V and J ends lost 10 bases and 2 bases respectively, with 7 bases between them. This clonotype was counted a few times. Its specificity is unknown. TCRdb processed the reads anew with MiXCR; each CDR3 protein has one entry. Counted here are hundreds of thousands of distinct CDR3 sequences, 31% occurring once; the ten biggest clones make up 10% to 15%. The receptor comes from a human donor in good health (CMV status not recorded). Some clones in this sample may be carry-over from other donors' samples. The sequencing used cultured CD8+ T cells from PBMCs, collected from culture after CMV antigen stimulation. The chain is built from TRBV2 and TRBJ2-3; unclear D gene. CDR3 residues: CATLNTDTQYF. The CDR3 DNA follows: TGTGCCACCCTTAACACAGATACGCAGTATTTT.